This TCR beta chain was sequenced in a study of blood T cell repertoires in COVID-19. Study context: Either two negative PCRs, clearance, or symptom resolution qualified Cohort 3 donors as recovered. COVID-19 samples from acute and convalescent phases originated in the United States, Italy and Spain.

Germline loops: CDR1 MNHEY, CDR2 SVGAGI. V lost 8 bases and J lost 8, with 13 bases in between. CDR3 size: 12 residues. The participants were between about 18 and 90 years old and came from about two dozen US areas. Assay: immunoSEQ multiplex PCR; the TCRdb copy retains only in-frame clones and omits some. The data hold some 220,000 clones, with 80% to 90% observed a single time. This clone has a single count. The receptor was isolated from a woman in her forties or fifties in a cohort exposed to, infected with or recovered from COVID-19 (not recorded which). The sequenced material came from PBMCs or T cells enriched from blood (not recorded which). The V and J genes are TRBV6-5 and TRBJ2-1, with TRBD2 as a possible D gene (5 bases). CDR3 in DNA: TGTGCCAGCTCCCAGACCGGGGATGAGCAGTTCTTC. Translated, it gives CASSQTGDEQFF.